What follows describes a single T cell receptor beta chain. The target antigen is unknown. These data originate in a study of Ad26.COV2.S vaccination and SARS-CoV-2 variants. Some clones are missing from TCRdb's copy, which holds only in-frame ones; the method was immunoSEQ multiplex PCR. Among about 180,000 clones listed, around 88% were seen once. Study-wide results and caveats: Among vaccine recipients, spike-specific TCR breadth exceeded that of placebo recipients. It is possible that the TCR breadth and depth analyses underestimated the total T cell responses. The authors reported substantial breadth in spike-specific CD8+ and CD4+ T cell responses after vaccination. Participants given vaccine showed non-spike TCR breadth similar to that of placebo recipients.

The V end was cut by 5 bases, the J end by 1 base, with 12 bases between. Looked up from germline, CDR1 is LGHDT and CDR2 is YNNKEL (reference sequence). The CDR3 contains 15 residues. The J gene is TRBJ1-3, the V gene TRBV3-1 (or the pseudogene TRBV3-2); D possibly corresponds to TRBD1 (5 bases). The sample in question was peripheral blood, obtained after recovery from COVID-19. This clonotype was obtained from a human donor who had recovered from COVID-19. CDR3 bases: TGTGCCAGCAGCACAGGCTTTGGGTCTGGAAACACCATATATTTT. Its protein is CASSTGFGSGNTIYF.